This T cell receptor (beta chain) was identified in a study of T cell repertoires in cytomegalovirus infection. Overall study context: Shared public TCR beta signatures pointed to both CMV infection and a matching HLA type.

TCRdb analysed the reads with MiXCR anew, one entry per CDR3 protein. The repertoire holds 200,000 or so distinct CDR3 sequences, with 28% as singletons. This clonotype has a count of ten or more. The clonotype comes from a human donor in good health (CMV status not recorded). Some clones in this sample may be carry-over from other donors' samples. Sequences were obtained from PBMCs.

As DNA, the CDR3 is TGTGCCAGCAGCTTAGGAACAGGGATCACCGGGGAGCTGTTTTTT. This gives the protein CASSLGTGITGELFF. This chain uses TRBV7-3 with TRBJ2-2, with D possibly being TRBD1 (6 bases). The V gene's germline CDR1 is SGHTA and CDR2 FQGTGA. This CDR3 spans 15 amino acids. V lost 2 bases and J 4 bases, leaving 11 bases between the germline ends.